Sequencing of this TCR beta chain was carried out in a study of human T cells and chemical hapten exposure. Specified time point: healthy volunteer bleed at 2 weeks. Researchers extracted total RNA from unfractionated whole blood. TCRdb re-called the RACE reads with MiXCR, one entry per CDR3 protein. This table has roughly 100,000 distinct CDR3 sequences, approximately 9% appearing once. There are 15 residues in the CDR3. V was cut by 7 bases and J by 8 bases, with 20 bases left in between. The germline gives CDR1 MNHNY, CDR2 SVGAGI (reference sequence). The rearrangement uses TRBV6-6 and TRBJ1-4; no firm D call. The clonotype comes from a female donor in good health. Some clones in this sample may be carry-over from other donors' samples. The sample taken for sequencing was whole blood. CDR3 bases: TGTGCCAGCACCCCTACGGAGGCCCTGGGGGAAAAACTGTTTTTT. Encoded protein: CASTPTEALGEKLFF.